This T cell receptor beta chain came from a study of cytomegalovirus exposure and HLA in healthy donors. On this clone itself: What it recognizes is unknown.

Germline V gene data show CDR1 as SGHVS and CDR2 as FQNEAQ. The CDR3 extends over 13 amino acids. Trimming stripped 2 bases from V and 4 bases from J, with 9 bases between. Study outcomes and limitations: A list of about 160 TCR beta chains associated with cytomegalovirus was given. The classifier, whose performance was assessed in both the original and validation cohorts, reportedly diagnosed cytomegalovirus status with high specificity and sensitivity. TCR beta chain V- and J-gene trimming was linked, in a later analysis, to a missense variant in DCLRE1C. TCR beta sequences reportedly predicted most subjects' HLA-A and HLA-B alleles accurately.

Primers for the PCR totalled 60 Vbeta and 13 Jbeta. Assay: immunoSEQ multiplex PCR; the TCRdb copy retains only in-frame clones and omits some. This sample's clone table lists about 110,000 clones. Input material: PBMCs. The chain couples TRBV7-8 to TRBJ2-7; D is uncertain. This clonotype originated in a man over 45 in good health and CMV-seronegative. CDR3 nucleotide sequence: TGTGCCAGCAGCTTACCCCCAGGATACGAGCAGTACTTC. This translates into CASSLPPGYEQYF.